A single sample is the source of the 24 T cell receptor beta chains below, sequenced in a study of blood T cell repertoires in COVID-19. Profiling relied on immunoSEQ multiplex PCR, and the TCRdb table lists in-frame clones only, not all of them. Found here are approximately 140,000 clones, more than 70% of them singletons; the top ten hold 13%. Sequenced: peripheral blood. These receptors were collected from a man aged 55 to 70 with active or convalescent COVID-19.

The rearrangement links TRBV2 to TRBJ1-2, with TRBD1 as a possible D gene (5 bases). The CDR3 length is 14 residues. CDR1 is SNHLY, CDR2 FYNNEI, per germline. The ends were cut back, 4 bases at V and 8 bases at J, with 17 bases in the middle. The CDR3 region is CASSVGREGKGYTF. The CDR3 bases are TGTGCCAGCAGTGTTGGCAGGGAGGGTAAAGGCTACACCTTC.

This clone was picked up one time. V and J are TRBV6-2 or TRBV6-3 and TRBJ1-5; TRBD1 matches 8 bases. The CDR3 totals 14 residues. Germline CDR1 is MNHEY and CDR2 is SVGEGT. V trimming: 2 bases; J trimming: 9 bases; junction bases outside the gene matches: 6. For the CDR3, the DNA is TGTGCCAGCAGTTACCTGGGACAGGTCCCGCCCCAGCATTTT. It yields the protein CASSYLGQVPPQHF.

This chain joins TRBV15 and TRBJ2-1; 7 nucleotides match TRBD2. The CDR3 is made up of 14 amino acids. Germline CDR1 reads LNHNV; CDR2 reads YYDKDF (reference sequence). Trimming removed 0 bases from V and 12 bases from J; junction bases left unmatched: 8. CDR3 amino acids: CATSREMTSFVQFF. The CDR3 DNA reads TGTGCCACCAGCAGAGAAATGACTAGCTTTGTGCAGTTCTTC.

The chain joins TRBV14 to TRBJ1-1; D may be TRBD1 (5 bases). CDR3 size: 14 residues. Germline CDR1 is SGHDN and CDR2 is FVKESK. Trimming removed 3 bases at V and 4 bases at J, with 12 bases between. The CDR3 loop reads CASSQLQVATEAFF. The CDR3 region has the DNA TGTGCCAGCAGCCAGTTACAGGTTGCCACTGAAGCTTTCTTT.

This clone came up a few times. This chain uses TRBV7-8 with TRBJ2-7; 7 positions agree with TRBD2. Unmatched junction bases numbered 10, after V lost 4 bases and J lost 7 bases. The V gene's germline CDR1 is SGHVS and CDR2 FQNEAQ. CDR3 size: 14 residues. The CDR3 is CASSSSREALEQYF. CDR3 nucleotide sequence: TGTGCCAGCAGCTCATCCCGGGAGGCTCTGGAGCAGTACTTC.

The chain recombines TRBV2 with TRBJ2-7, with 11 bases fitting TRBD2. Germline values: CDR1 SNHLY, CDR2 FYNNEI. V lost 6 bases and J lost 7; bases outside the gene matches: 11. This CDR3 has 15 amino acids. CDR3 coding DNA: TGTGCCAGCAGCTCTGGGACTAGCGGTTTCGGGGAGCAGTACTTC. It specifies CASSSGTSGFGEQYF.

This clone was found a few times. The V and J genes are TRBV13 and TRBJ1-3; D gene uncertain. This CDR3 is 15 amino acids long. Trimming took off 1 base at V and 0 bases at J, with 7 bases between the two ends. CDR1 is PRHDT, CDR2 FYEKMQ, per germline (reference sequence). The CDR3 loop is CASSLVQHSGNTIYF. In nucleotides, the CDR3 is TGTGCCAGCAGCTTAGTACAGCACTCTGGAAACACCATATATTTT.

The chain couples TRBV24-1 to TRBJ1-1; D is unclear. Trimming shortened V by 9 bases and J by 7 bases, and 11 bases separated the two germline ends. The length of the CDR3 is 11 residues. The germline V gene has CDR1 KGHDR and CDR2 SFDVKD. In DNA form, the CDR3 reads TGTGCCACCCGAGAAAGTGGTGAAGCTTTCTTT. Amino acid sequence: CATRESGEAFF.

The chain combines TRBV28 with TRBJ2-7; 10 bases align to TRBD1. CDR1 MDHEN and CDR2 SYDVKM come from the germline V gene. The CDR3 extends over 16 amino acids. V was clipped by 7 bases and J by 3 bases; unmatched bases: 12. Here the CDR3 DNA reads TGTGCCAGCACCTGGGTGGAAGGGACAGGGGTCTACGAGCAGTACTTC. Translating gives CASTWVEGTGVYEQYF.

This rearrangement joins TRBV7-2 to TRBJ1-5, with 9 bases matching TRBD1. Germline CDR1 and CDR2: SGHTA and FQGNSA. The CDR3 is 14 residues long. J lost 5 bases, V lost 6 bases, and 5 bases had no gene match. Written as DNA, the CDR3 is TGTGCCAGCAGTCGGGACAGGGAAGATCAGCCCCAGCATTTT. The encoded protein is CASSRDREDQPQHF.

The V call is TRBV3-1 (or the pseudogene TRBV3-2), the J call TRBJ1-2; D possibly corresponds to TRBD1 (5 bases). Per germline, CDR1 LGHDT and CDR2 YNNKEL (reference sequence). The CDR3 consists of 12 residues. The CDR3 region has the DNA TGTGCGATCCTTGGCAGGGATGGAGGCTACACCTTC. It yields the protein CAILGRDGGYTF.

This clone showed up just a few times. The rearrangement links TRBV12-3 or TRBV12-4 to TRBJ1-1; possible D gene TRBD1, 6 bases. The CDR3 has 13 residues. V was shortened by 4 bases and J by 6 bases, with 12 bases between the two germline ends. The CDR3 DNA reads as TGTGCCAGCAGTTACAGGGTTGGGGCTGAAGCTTTCTTT. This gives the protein CASSYRVGAEAFF.

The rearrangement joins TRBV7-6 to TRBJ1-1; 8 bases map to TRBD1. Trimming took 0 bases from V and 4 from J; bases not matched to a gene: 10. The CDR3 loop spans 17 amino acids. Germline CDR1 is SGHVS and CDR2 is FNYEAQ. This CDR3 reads CASSLAAEGTGGTEAFF. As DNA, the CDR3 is TGTGCCAGCAGCTTAGCAGCCGAGGGCACAGGGGGCACTGAAGCTTTCTTT.

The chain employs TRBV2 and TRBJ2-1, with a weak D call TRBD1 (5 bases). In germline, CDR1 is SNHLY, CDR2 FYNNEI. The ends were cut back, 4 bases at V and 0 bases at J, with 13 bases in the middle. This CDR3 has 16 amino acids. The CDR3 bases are TGTGCCAGCAGTGGAACTGCAGGGAACTCCTACAATGAGCAGTTCTTC. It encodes CASSGTAGNSYNEQFF.

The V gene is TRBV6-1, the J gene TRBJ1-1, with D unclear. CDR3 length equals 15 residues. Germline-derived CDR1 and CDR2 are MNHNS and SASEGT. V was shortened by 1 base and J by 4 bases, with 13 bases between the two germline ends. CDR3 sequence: CASSEDGLKFTEAFF. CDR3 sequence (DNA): TGTGCCAGCAGTGAAGATGGGCTGAAGTTCACTGAAGCTTTCTTT.

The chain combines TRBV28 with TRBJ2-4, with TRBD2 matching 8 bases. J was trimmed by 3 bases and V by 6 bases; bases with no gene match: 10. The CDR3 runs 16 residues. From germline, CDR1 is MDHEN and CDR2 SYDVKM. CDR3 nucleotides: TGTGCCAGCAGACCCGCGGGGGGCGCAGGCAAAAACATTCAGTACTTC. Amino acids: CASRPAGGAGKNIQYF.

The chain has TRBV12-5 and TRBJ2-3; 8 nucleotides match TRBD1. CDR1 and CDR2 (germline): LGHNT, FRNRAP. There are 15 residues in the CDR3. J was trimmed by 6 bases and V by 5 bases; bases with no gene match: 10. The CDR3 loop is CASGPGQAGVDTQYF. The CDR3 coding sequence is TGTGCTAGTGGTCCGGGACAGGCGGGTGTGGATACGCAGTATTTT.

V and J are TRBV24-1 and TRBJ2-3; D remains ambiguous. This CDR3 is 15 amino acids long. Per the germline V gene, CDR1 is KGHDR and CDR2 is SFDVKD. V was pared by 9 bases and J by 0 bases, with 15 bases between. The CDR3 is CATASYSTSTDTQYF. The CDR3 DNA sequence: TGTGCCACCGCCTCCTACAGTACTAGCACAGATACGCAGTATTTT.

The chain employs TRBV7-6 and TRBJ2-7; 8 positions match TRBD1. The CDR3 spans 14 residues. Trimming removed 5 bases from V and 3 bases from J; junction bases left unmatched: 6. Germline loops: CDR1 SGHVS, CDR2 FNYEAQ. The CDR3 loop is CASSRRQGHYEQYF. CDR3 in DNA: TGTGCCAGCAGCAGGCGACAGGGGCACTACGAGCAGTACTTC.

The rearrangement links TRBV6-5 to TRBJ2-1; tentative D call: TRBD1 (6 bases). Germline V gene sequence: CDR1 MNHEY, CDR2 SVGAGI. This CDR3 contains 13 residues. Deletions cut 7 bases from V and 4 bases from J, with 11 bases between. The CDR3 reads CASKDQGYNEQFF. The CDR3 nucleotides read TGTGCCAGCAAAGACCAGGGGTACAATGAGCAGTTCTTC.

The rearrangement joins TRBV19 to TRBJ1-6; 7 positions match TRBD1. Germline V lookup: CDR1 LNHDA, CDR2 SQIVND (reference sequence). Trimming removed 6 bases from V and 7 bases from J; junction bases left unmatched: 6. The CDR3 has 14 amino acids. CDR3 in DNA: TGTGCCAGTAGCACCCAGGGGGGAAATTCACCCCTCCACTTT. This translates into CASSTQGGNSPLHF. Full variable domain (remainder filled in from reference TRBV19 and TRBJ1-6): DGGITQSPKYLFRKEGQNVTLSCEQNLNHDAMYWYRQDPGQGLRLIYYSQIVNDFQKGDIAEGYSVSREKKESFPLTVTSAQKNPTAFYLCASSTQGGNSPLHFGNGTRLTVT.

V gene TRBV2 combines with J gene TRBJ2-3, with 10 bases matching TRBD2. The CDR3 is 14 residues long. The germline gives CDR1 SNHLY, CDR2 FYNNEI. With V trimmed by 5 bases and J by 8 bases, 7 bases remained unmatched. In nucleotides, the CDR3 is TGTGCCAGCAGTCTAGCGGGAGTGACGGGTACGCAGTATTTT. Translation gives CASSLAGVTGTQYF.

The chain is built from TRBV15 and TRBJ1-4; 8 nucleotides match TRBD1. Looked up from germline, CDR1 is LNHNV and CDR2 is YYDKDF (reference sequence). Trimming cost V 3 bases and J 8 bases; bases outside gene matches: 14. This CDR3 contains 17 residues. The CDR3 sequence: CATSSQDRGGFGEKLFF. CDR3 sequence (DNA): TGTGCCACCAGCAGCCAAGACAGGGGAGGGTTTGGGGAAAAACTGTTTTTT.

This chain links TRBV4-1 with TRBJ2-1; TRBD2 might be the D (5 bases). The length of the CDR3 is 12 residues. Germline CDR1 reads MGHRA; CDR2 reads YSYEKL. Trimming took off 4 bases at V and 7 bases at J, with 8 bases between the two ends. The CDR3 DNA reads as TGCGCCAGCAGCCCCGGGGTGAATGAGCAGTTCTTC. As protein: CASSPGVNEQFF.